This record looks at one T cell receptor beta chain sequence and its context. The data are from a study of T-cell reconstitution after alpha-beta-depleted transplantation in children. Unique molecular identifiers were used in preparing the TCRbeta library. TCRdb fed the PCR reads into MiXCR, producing one record per CDR3 protein. The table has 420,000 or so distinct CDR3 sequences, roughly a tenth seen once. The length of the CDR3 is 11 residues. The V end lost 6 bases, the J end lost 1 base, and 0 bases lay between the germline ends. Germline V gene data show CDR1 as ENHRY and CDR2 as SYGVKD. The sequenced sample was PBMCs from the stem cell graft donor, obtained from the stem cell graft. The chain uses TRBV10-3 and TRBJ2-2; D is undetermined. The clonotype comes from a human donor who donated a stem cell graft to a child with acute myeloid leukemia. CDR3 DNA: TGTGCCATCAGGAACACCGGGGAGCTGTTTTTT. Its protein product is CAIRNTGELFF.